This T cell receptor (beta chain) originates from a study of T cell responses to AZD1222 COVID-19 vaccine. Using immunoSEQ multiplex PCR, the repertoire was profiled, and TCRdb retains in-frame clones only, with some absent. Of 150,000 to 170,000 clones listed, roughly nine tenths are singletons. The clonotype comes from an adult in good health. Here the sequenced sample was peripheral blood, taken on day 0 of AZD1222 vaccination.

CDR3 nucleotides: TGCGCCAGCAGCTTGGGAGTAAGCGGCACCGGGGAGCTGTTTTTT. Translation: CASSLGVSGTGELFF. The chain employs TRBV5-1 and TRBJ2-2, with a possible D match to TRBD2 (5 bases). The CDR3 sequence is 15 residues long. The V gene's germline CDR1 is SGHRS and CDR2 YFSETQ. The ends were cut back, 0 bases at V and 4 bases at J, with 10 bases in the middle.